This T cell receptor beta chain was obtained from a study of siplizumab effects on memory and regulatory T cells. Trimming pared 3 bases from V and 3 bases from J, leaving 8 bases between. The CDR3 has 13 residues. Germline V gives CDR1 LNHDA, CDR2 SQIVND (reference sequence). Method: immunoSEQ multiplex PCR; TCRdb's copy keeps in-frame clones and lacks some. The sample lists about 120,000 clones, about 93% seen once, with under 0.2% in the top ten. The chain links TRBV19 to TRBJ1-1; D call uncertain. This clonotype was sampled from a human donor in good health. The sequenced sample consisted of non-Treg CD4+ T cells sorted from blood. The CDR3 DNA follows: TGTGCCAGTAGTATTAGGGCGGACACTGAAGCTTTCTTT. It is translated as CASSIRADTEAFF.